This T cell receptor beta chain is from a study of identical twins. This clonotype occurred a few times. The antigen is unknown. V shed 0 bases, J shed 5 bases, and the junction held 7 bases outside the gene matches. The CDR3 length is 16 residues. Germline CDR1 MNHEY, CDR2 SMNVEV (reference sequence). Study-level results: Researchers reported excess low generation probability among twin-shared out-of-frame alpha sequences.

Unique molecular identifiers were present on cDNA, and template switching added a universal primer site. TCRdb itself ran the 5' RACE reads through MiXCR, one entry per CDR3 protein. The sample has 650,000 to 800,000 distinct CDR3 sequences, 8.5% to 9.5% seen once. The sample was also reused in another study, on yellow fever vaccine responses in identical twins. That source reports: Twins' vaccine T cell responses reportedly seemed partly convergent and partly personalized.

Material for sequencing was PBMCs. This receptor was obtained from a woman younger than 30 in good health. The V and J genes are TRBV27 and TRBJ2-1; 7 bases fit TRBD2. The CDR3 nucleotides are TGTGCCAGCAGTTTATCTATCCTAGCGGTAGACAATGAGCAGTTCTTC. As protein: CASSLSILAVDNEQFF.